The 17 T cell receptor beta chains below all came from one sample that was sequenced in a study of cytomegalovirus exposure and HLA in healthy donors. Sequencing was performed with immunoSEQ multiplex PCR; in TCRdb, only in-frame clones are kept and a portion is missing. The table shows roughly 190,000 clones, with roughly 88% occurring only once. Sequencing was performed on PBMCs. Every receptor here comes from a woman between 18 and 30 years old in good health and CMV-seronegative.

The chain joins TRBV2 to TRBJ2-3, with 11 bases lining up with TRBD2. The CDR3 runs 18 residues. Germline V gene data show CDR1 as SNHLY and CDR2 as FYNNEI. The junction had 15 bases not matched to a gene; V was cut back by 8 bases and J by 2 bases. This CDR3 is CASDKLAGARGVTDTQYF. The CDR3 DNA follows: TGTGCCAGCGATAAACTAGCGGGAGCCCGCGGGGTCACAGATACGCAGTATTTT.

This clone appeared once. The chain links TRBV27 to TRBJ2-5; D ambiguous. The germline V gene encodes CDR1 MNHEY and CDR2 SMNVEV (reference sequence). V lost 7 bases and J lost 5, with 14 bases in between. The CDR3 consists of 13 residues. The CDR3 reads CASTYLGGETQYF. The CDR3, as DNA: TGTGCCAGCACGTACCTAGGTGGGGAGACCCAGTACTTC.

The V call is TRBV5-6, the J call TRBJ2-5; 7 positions agree with TRBD2. CDR1 and CDR2 (germline): SGHDT, YYEEEE. This CDR3 has 16 amino acids. V was clipped by 0 bases and J by 4 bases; unmatched bases: 9. This CDR3 is CASSLAGGRAAETQYF. The CDR3 nucleotides are TGTGCCAGCAGCTTGGCCGGTGGGAGGGCGGCAGAGACCCAGTACTTC.

V usage is TRBV29-1 and J usage is TRBJ2-7, with 9 bases identical to TRBD1. Trimming removed 6 bases from V and 4 bases from J; junction bases left unmatched: 10. Per the germline V gene, CDR1 is SQVTM and CDR2 is ANQGSEA. The CDR3 runs to 14 residues. The CDR3 DNA reads as TGCAGCGTCTCAGCCGGGACAGGGTCTTACGAGCAGTACTTC. It yields the protein CSVSAGTGSYEQYF.

The chain couples TRBV19 to TRBJ1-2, with a weak D call TRBD1 (5 bases). This CDR3 contains 14 residues. Germline V lookup: CDR1 LNHDA, CDR2 SQIVND (reference sequence). Trimming took off 2 bases at V and 3 bases at J, with 10 bases between the two ends. CDR3 sequence: CASSIRGQDYGYTF. The DNA for the CDR3 is TGTGCCAGTAGTATAAGGGGCCAGGACTATGGCTACACCTTC.

The chain employs TRBV21-1 and TRBJ2-2; no check of the table's D call, TRBD2, against the DNA was made. TRBV21-1 is described as a pseudogene. The CDR3 covers 14 residues. The DNA of the CDR3 is TGTGCCAGCAGCAAATTGGACTACACCGGGGAGCTGTTTTTT. Protein: CASSKLDYTGELFF.

V gene TRBV27 combines with J gene TRBJ2-7; D call uncertain. Germline V gene sequence: CDR1 MNHEY, CDR2 SMNVEV (reference sequence). Trimming removed 3 bases from V and 0 bases from J, with 9 bases in between. The CDR3 is made up of 14 amino acids. CDR3: CASSFDFYSYEQYF. The CDR3 region has the DNA TGTGCCAGCAGTTTCGACTTTTACTCCTACGAGCAGTACTTC.

In its sample, this clone was seen a few times. V usage is TRBV4-2 and J usage is TRBJ1-2; perhaps TRBD1 as D (6 bases). V was trimmed by 0 bases and J by 4 bases, leaving 12 bases between them. CDR1 LGHNA and CDR2 YNFKEQ come from the germline V gene. The length of the CDR3 is 15 residues. DNA for the CDR3: TGTGCCAGCAGCCAAGAAACAGGGTCTGGCTATGGCTACACCTTC. This encodes CASSQETGSGYGYTF.

On this clone itself: A read error may account for a junction end that differs from germline. The CDR3 protein is CASSEGTGFHHEQYF. CDR3 DNA sequence: TGTGCCAGCAGCGAAGGGACAGGGTTTCACCACGAGCAGTACTTC. V gene TRBV2 combines with J gene TRBJ2-7, with 9 nucleotides matching TRBD1. Per germline, CDR1 SNHLY and CDR2 FYNNEI. The CDR3 covers 15 residues. The variable domain in full, with the rest retrieved from reference TRBV2 and TRBJ2-7, is EPEVTQTPSHQVTQMGQEVILRCVPISNHLYFYWYRQILGQKVEFLVSFYNNEISEKSEIFDDQFSVERPDGSNFTLKIRSTKLEDSAMYFCASSEGTGFHHEQYFGPGTRLTVT.

The chain joins TRBV6-5 to TRBJ2-7, with TRBD2 identical over 10 bases. The trim removed 6 bases at V and 7 bases at J, leaving 9 bases unmatched. This CDR3 region has 14 residues. Germline V gene sequence: CDR1 MNHEY, CDR2 SVGAGI. The chain's CDR3 is CASRSTSGKREQYF. In nucleotides, the CDR3 is TGTGCCAGCAGATCTACTAGCGGGAAACGGGAGCAGTACTTC.

The chain links TRBV5-1 to TRBJ2-3; TRBD1 matches at 8 bases. Germline V gene sequence: CDR1 SGHRS, CDR2 YFSETQ. CDR3 size: 17 residues. The junction had 14 bases not matched to a gene; V was cut back by 4 bases and J by 4 bases. CDR3 coding DNA: TGCGCCAGCAGCGTCGACCCACTCCAGGGGGCGGCAGATACGCAGTATTTT. This encodes CASSVDPLQGAADTQYF.

The V call is TRBV27, the J call TRBJ2-6; 8 nucleotides align to TRBD1. Germline V CDR1 and CDR2: MNHEY, SMNVEV (reference sequence). J was trimmed by 2 bases and V by 7 bases; bases with no gene match: 10. This CDR3 is 17 amino acids long. The CDR3 spells CASTSDREIAGANVLTF. Here the CDR3 DNA reads TGTGCCAGCACCTCGGACAGGGAAATAGCTGGGGCCAACGTCCTGACTTTC.

The chain couples TRBV27 to TRBJ2-6; no definite D call. The germline V gene encodes CDR1 MNHEY and CDR2 SMNVEV (reference sequence). V was cut by 2 bases and J by 0 bases, with 14 bases left in between. The CDR3 is made up of 18 amino acids. For the CDR3, the DNA is TGTGCCAGCAGTTTAAGTCTGTCCGGGTACTCTGGGGCCAACGTCCTGACTTTC. Translation gives CASSLSLSGYSGANVLTF.

This clone has a handful of counts. The V gene is TRBV30, the J gene TRBJ1-5; D unresolved. The CDR3 sequence is 13 residues long. V lost 0 bases and J lost 10, with 13 bases in between. Germline V gene sequence: CDR1 GTSNPN, CDR2 SVGIG (reference sequence). The CDR3 DNA reads as TGTGCCTGGAGTGTTGGCCGATCGGGACCCCAGCATTTT. Its protein is CAWSVGRSGPQHF.

The CDR3 DNA reads TGCGCCAGCAGCTTGGACCGGGGGGACACCGGGGAGCTGTTTTTT. Encoded protein: CASSLDRGDTGELFF. The rearrangement uses TRBV5-1 and TRBJ2-2, with 7 bases that match TRBD2. This CDR3 spans 15 amino acids. The germline gives CDR1 SGHRS, CDR2 YFSETQ. J gave up 3 bases and V 0 bases, and 2 bases lay outside the gene matches.

The J gene is TRBJ1-3, the V gene TRBV11-2; D gene ambiguous. CDR3 length: 16 residues. Looked up from germline, CDR1 is SGHAT and CDR2 is FQNNGV. Trimming pared 2 bases from V and 0 bases from J, leaving 11 bases between. The CDR3, as DNA: TGTGCCAGCAGCTTATATCTTCGGGGCTCTGGAAACACCATATATTTT. Translated: CASSLYLRGSGNTIYF.

The chain uses TRBV30 and TRBJ2-1, with 13 bases aligning to TRBD2. The V gene's germline CDR1 is GTSNPN and CDR2 SVGIG (reference sequence). V shed 3 bases and J 4 bases; nucleotides not matched to a gene: 6. The CDR3 is 16 amino acids. The DNA of the CDR3 is TGTGCCTGGAGACTAGCGGGGGGGCCACGTTACAATGAGCAGTTCTTC. Translating gives CAWRLAGGPRYNEQFF.